Listed below are T cell receptor beta chains from one sample, sequenced in a study of spatial heterogeneity in lung cancer. TCRdb independently ran MiXCR on the 5' RACE reads; one entry per CDR3 protein. Counted here are approximately 6,300 distinct CDR3 sequences, about an eighth occurring once; the ten biggest clones make up about 20%. This specimen consisted of normal lung tissue next to the tumor, obtained at surgery. These receptors originate from a female donor with early-stage non-small cell lung cancer. CDR3s include the opening cysteine and the closing phenylalanine or tryptophan. D genes are given only for firm matches. Expanded clones are given a class, and other clones once, few, many or no size at all.

j_call v_call clone_size d_call cdr3_nt cdr3_aa
TRBJ1-5 TRBV12-3/TRBV12-4 few TRBD1 TGTGCCAGCAGTCCCCAGGGGGCCGGAGGCAATCAGCCCCAGCATTTT CASSPQGAGGNQPQHF
TRBJ2-3 TRBV7-6 many - TGTGCCAGCAGCTCCACAGATACGCAGTATTTT CASSSTDTQYF
TRBJ2-7 TRBV11-2 medium-sized - TGTGCCAGCAGCTTAGATCGAGACGTACTCTACGAGCAGTACTTC CASSLDRDVLYEQYF
TRBJ1-5 TRBV20-1 medium-sized - TGCAGTGCAACAGACGGCTATAGCAATCAGCCCCAGCATTTT CSATDGYSNQPQHF
TRBJ2-3 TRBV6-5 many - TGTGCCAGCACCAGAGCTTGGCGAACTGGGGGAGGCTCCGGGGATACGCAGTATTTT CASTRAWRTGGGSGDTQYF
TRBJ1-6 TRBV2 many - TGTGCCAGCAGTGGACAGGCAATGAAGAATTCACCCCTCCACTTT CASSGQAMKNSPLHF
TRBJ2-1 TRBV7-2 - TRBD1 TGTGCCAGCAGCTCGGACAGGAGCAATGAGCAGTTCTTC CASSSDRSNEQFF
TRBJ2-2 TRBV27 few TRBD2 TGTGCCAGCAGTTCCCCCGGGCTAGCGGGGGGCCTATCGAACACCGGGGAGCTGTTTTTT CASSSPGLAGGLSNTGELFF
TRBJ2-2 TRBV19 - - TGTGCCAGTAGTATAGGATATCCCGGGGAGCTGTTTTTT CASSIGYPGELFF
TRBJ1-5 TRBV2 once TRBD1 TGTGCCAGCAGTGAAGCCGACAGGGGGCCCAATCAGCCCCAGCATTTT CASSEADRGPNQPQHF
TRBJ1-1 TRBV18 few - TGTGCCAGCTTGGCAGAGAGGATGAACACTGAAGCTTTCTTT CASLAERMNTEAFF
TRBJ2-1 TRBV20-1 - TRBD1 TGCAGTCCCGGACAGGGCGATGAGCAGTTCTTC CSPGQGDEQFF
TRBJ2-5 TRBV7-3 medium-sized - TGTGCCAGCAGCTTGTTCCCCCCTGGGGCGTCTGAGGAGACCCAGTACTTC CASSLFPPGASEETQYF
TRBJ1-4 TRBV11-2 - - TGTGCCAGCAGCCCCAGTGGGGGGAGTCAGGAAAAACTGTTTTTT CASSPSGGSQEKLFF
TRBJ1-3 TRBV28 medium-sized - TGTGCCAGCGGGCGGCCAACTGGAAACACCATATATTTT CASGRPTGNTIYF
TRBJ2-7 TRBV28 - TRBD1 TGTGCCAGCAACCGACCGGGTCCGGGACAGACCTCCCCCGCGTCCTACGAGCAGTACTTC CASNRPGPGQTSPASYEQYF
TRBJ2-3 TRBV20-1 medium-sized TRBD2 TGCAGTGCTACCAACATAAACAGACTAGCGGATTGGGGAGATACGCAGTATTTT CSATNINRLADWGDTQYF